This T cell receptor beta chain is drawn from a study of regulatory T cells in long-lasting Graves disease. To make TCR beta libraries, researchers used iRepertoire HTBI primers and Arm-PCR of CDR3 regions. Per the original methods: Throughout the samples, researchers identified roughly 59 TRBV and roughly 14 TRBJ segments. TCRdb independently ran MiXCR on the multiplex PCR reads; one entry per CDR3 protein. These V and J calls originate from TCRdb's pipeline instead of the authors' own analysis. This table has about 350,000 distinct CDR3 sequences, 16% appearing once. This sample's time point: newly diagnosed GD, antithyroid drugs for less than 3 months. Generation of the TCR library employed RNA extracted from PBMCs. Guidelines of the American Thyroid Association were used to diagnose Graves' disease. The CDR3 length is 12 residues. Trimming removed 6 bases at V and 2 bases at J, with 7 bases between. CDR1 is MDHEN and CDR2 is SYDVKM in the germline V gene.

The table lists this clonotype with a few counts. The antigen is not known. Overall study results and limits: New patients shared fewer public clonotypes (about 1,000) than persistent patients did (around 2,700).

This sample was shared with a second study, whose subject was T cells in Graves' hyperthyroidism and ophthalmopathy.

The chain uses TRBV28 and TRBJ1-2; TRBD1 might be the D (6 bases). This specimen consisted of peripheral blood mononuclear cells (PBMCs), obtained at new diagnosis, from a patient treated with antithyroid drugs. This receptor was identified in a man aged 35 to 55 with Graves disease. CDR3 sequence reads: CASRRGNYGYTF. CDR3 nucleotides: TGTGCCAGCAGGAGGGGGAACTATGGCTACACCTTC.